The clone carrying this T cell receptor (beta chain) was picked up one time. These data originate in a study of blood T cell repertoires in COVID-19. Authors' processing steps: Amplification with reference gene primers provided the estimates of nucleated cell counts. Method: immunoSEQ multiplex PCR; TCRdb's copy keeps in-frame clones and lacks some. V and J calls and clone size come straight from that table; D and trimming were deduced from the DNA. Among a few hundred thousand clones listed, 82% were seen once. The CDR3 is 15 amino acids. Germline CDR1 reads SGHDT; CDR2 reads YYEEEE. V was trimmed by 0 bases and J by 4 bases, leaving 13 bases between them.

This TCR came from a woman between 18 and 30 years old with acute or convalescent COVID-19. The rearrangement uses TRBV5-6 and TRBJ1-1, with unresolved D. Input material: peripheral blood. The DNA for the CDR3 is TGTGCCAGCAGCTTGGCCGGGATGGAGGGCACTGAAGCTTTCTTT. It specifies CASSLAGMEGTEAFF.